Presented here are 2 T cell receptor beta chains from one specimen sequenced in a study of shared clonotypes between healthy human individuals. The assay was immunoSEQ multiplex PCR, and TCRdb's table has in-frame clones only and misses some. The sample has approximately 740,000 clones; approximately 79% are singletons. Sequencing was performed on memory CD4+ T cells sorted from blood. As to subset: CD45RA-negative fraction. The receptor source for this set is a woman in her thirties in good health.

This chain uses TRBV5-1 with TRBJ2-2; 7 nucleotides line up with TRBD2. This CDR3 spans 15 amino acids. J was trimmed by 2 bases and V by 4 bases; bases with no gene match: 5. From germline, CDR1 is SGHRS and CDR2 YFSETQ. The CDR3 bases are TGCGCCAGCAGCCCGCTAGCGGCAAACACCGGGGAGCTGTTTTTT. Translating gives CASSPLAANTGELFF. The variable domain in full, completed from reference TRBV5-1 and TRBJ2-2, reads KAGVTQTPRYLIKTRGQQVTLSCSPISGHRSVSWYQQTPGQGLQFLFEYFSETQRNKGNFPGRFSGRQFSNSRSEMNVSTLELGDSALYLCASSPLAANTGELFFGEGSRLTVL.

This chain uses TRBV19 with TRBJ2-5; perhaps TRBD1 as D (5 bases). Deletions cut 0 bases from V and 6 bases from J, with 8 bases between. The CDR3 is 13 amino acids. Per the germline V gene, CDR1 is LNHDA and CDR2 is SQIVND (reference sequence). The CDR3 loop reads CASSIDAGKTQYF. CDR3 in DNA: TGTGCCAGTAGTATAGATGCAGGGAAGACCCAGTACTTC.